The TCR beta chain under discussion was sequenced for a study of cytotoxic CD8 clonotypes in ibrutinib-treated CLL. Study-level findings and limits: Clonality, elevated at ibrutinib response, dropped back toward baseline at progression.

About this clone: The antigen remains unidentified.

The CDR3 runs to 15 residues. Trimming took off 2 bases at V and 2 bases at J, with 10 bases between the two ends. Looked up from germline, CDR1 is SGHVS and CDR2 is FQNEAQ. Generated by immunoSEQ multiplex PCR, the TCRdb table keeps only in-frame clones and is missing some. The sample lists roughly 330,000 clones; under 70% were seen once. This TCR came from a human donor with chronic lymphocytic leukemia. The rearrangement uses TRBV7-8 and TRBJ1-3; D is undetermined. Specimen: PBMCs, collected after 36 months of ibrutinib treatment. The CDR3 is CASSLPVGTGNTIYF. The CDR3 DNA is TGTGCCAGCAGCTTACCCGTAGGAACTGGAAACACCATATATTTT.